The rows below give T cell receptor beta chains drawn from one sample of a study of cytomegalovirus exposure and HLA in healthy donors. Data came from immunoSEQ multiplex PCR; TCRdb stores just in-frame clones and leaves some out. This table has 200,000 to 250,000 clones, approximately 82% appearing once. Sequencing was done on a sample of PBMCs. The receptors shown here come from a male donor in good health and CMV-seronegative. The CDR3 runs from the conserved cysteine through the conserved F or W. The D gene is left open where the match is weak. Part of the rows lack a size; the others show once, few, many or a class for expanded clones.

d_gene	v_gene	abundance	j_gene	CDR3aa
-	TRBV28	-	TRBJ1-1	CASSLRAANTEAFF
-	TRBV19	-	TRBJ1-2	CASIGGVKDGYTF
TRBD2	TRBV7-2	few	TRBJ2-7	CASSSALAGAEEQYF
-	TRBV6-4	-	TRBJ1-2	CASSEGRLAYNYGYTF
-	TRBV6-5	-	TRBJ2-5	CASSFAHRGGGETQYF
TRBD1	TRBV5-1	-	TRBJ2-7	CASSPPGQGDEQYF
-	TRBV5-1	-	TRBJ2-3	CASSLGGRGPTDTQYF
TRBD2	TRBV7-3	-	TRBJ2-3	CASSLRLAGADTQYF
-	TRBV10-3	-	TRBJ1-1	CAISESPTVMNTEAFF
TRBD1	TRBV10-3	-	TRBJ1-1	CAIMGDRGDLNTEAFF
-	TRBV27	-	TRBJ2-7	CASVLGHPSSGEQYF
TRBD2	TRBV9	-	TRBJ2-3	CASSVGLAGATDTQYF
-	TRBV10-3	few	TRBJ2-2	CAISESEGTGELFF
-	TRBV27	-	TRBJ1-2	CASRPNPGHYGYTF
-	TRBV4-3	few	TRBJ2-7	CASSQAESSYEQYF
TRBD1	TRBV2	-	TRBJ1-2	CASSLPGTGDNGYTF
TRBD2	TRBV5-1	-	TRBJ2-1	CASSPTGTSGDNEQFF
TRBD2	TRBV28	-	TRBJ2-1	CASSYPTSVSYNEQFF
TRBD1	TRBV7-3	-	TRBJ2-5	CASSPGTGEETQYF
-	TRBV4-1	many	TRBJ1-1	CASSQDKAWNTEAFF
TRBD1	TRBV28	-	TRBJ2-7	CASRNRGAYEQYF
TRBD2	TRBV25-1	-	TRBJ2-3	CASSDRSGLAPDTQYF
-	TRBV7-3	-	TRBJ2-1	CASSLTRSSGTYNEQFF